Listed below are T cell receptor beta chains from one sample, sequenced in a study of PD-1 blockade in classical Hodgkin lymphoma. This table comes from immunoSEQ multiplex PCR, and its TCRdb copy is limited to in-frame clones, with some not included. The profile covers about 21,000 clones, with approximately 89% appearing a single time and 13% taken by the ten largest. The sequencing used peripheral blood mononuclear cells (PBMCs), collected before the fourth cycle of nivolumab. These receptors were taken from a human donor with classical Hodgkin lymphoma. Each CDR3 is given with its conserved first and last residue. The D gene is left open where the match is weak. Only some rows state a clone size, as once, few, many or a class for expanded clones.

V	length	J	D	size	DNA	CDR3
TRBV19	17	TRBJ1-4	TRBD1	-	TGTGCCAGTAGTCCCAAATTAGCCGGGACAGGGTATGAAAAACTGTTTTTT	CASSPKLAGTGYEKLFF
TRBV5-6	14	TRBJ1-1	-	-	TGTGCCAGCAGCCCGGGAACTATGAACACTGAAGCTTTCTTT	CASSPGTMNTEAFF
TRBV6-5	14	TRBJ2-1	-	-	TGTGCCAGCAGTTACTCGCCTAGCTACAATGAGCAGTTCTTC	CASSYSPSYNEQFF
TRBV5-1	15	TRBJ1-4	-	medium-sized	TGCGCCAGCAGCTTGGTCGAGGGGAATAATGAAAAACTGTTTTTT	CASSLVEGNNEKLFF
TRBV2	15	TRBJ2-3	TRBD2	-	TGTGCCAGCAGTGAGGGACTAGCTAGCACAGATACGCAGTATTTT	CASSEGLASTDTQYF
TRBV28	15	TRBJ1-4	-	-	TGTGCCAGCAGTGCGTACAGGGAGATAGATGAAAAACTGTTTTTT	CASSAYREIDEKLFF
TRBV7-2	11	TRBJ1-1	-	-	TGTGCCAGCAGGTGGGGGTCTCAAGCTTTCTTT	CASRWGSQAFF
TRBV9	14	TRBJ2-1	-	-	TGTGCCAGCAGCGTACGACGGTTGGGGAATGAGCAGTTCTTC	CASSVRRLGNEQFF
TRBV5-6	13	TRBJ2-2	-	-	TGTGCCAGCAGCTTGGTGTTGGCCGGGGAGCTGTTTTTT	CASSLVLAGELFF
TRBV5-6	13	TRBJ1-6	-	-	TGTGCCAGCAGCTTAGTCGGGACTTCACCCCTCCACTTT	CASSLVGTSPLHF
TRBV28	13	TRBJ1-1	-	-	TGTGCCAGCAGTGAGGGGTACGGGGAGAAAGCTTTCTTT	CASSEGYGEKAFF
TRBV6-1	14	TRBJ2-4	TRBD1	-	TGTGCCAGCAGTGGCGGACAGGGGGTATCCATTCAGTACTTC	CASSGGQGVSIQYF
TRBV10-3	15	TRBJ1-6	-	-	TGTGCCATCAGTGACTGGGGAGGGGATAATTCACCCCTCCACTTT	CAISDWGGDNSPLHF
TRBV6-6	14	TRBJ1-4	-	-	TGTGCCAGCAGGGGGGACTGGGGGGATGAAAAACTGTTTTTT	CASRGDWGDEKLFF
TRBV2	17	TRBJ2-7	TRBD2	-	TGTGCCAGCAGTGACTTAGTTTTTGGACTAGCGGCCAATCGGCAGTACTTC	CASSDLVFGLAANRQYF
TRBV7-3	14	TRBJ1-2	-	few	TGTGCCAGCAGCCTAGAACGGGGCTCGGAGGGCTACACCTTC	CASSLERGSEGYTF
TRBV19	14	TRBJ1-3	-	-	TGTGCCAGTAGTCTTGGCGCGACTGGAAACACCATATATTTT	CASSLGATGNTIYF
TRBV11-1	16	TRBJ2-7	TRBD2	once	TGTGCCAGCAGCTTAGATTACGAGCGGGGTATTTACGAGCAGTACTTC	CASSLDYERGIYEQYF
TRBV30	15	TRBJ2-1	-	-	TGTGCCTGGATCTTAGGTCTTCGGGGAAACAATGAGCAGTTCTTC	CAWILGLRGNNEQFF
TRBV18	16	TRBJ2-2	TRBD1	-	TGTGCCAGCTCACCCGTCGGACAGGGAGTCACCGGGGAGCTGTTTTTT	CASSPVGQGVTGELFF
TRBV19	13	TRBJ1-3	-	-	TGTGCCAGTAGTACCCGAGCAAGAAACACCATATATTTT	CASSTRARNTIYF
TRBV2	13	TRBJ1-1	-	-	TGTGCCAGCAGTGTATCACAAAACACTGAAGCTTTCTTT	CASSVSQNTEAFF
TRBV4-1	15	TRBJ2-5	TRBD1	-	TGCGCCAGCAGCCAAGGCCAGGGGGCGTTGGAGACCCAGTACTTC	CASSQGQGALETQYF
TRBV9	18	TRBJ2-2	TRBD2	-	TGTGCCAGCAGCGCGACTAGCGGGAGTCGATTGGGAACCGGGGAGCTGTTTTTT	CASSATSGSRLGTGELFF
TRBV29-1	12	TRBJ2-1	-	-	TGCAGCAACGGGGAGGGGGAGAATGAGCAGTTCTTC	CSNGEGENEQFF
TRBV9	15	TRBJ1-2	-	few	TGTGCCAGCAGCGTAGGCGTTGGGGGGGACTATGGCTACACCTTC	CASSVGVGGDYGYTF
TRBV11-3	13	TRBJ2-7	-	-	TGTGCCAGCAGTCTGAGCAGGGGCTACGAGCAGTACTTC	CASSLSRGYEQYF
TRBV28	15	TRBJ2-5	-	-	TGTGCCAGCAGTTTGGGCTTCCACCAACAAGAGACCCAGTACTTC	CASSLGFHQQETQYF
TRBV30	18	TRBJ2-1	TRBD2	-	TGTGCCTGGAGTGTAGGACTAGTCTCCCGACAATTCGGGAATGAGCAGTTCTTC	CAWSVGLVSRQFGNEQFF
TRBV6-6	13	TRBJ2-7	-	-	TGTGCCAGCAGCCCGGCGGGTCTGAACGAGCAGTACTTC	CASSPAGLNEQYF
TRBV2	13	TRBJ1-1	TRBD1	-	TGTGCCAGCCCCCGACAGGGGAACACTGAAGCTTTCTTT	CASPRQGNTEAFF